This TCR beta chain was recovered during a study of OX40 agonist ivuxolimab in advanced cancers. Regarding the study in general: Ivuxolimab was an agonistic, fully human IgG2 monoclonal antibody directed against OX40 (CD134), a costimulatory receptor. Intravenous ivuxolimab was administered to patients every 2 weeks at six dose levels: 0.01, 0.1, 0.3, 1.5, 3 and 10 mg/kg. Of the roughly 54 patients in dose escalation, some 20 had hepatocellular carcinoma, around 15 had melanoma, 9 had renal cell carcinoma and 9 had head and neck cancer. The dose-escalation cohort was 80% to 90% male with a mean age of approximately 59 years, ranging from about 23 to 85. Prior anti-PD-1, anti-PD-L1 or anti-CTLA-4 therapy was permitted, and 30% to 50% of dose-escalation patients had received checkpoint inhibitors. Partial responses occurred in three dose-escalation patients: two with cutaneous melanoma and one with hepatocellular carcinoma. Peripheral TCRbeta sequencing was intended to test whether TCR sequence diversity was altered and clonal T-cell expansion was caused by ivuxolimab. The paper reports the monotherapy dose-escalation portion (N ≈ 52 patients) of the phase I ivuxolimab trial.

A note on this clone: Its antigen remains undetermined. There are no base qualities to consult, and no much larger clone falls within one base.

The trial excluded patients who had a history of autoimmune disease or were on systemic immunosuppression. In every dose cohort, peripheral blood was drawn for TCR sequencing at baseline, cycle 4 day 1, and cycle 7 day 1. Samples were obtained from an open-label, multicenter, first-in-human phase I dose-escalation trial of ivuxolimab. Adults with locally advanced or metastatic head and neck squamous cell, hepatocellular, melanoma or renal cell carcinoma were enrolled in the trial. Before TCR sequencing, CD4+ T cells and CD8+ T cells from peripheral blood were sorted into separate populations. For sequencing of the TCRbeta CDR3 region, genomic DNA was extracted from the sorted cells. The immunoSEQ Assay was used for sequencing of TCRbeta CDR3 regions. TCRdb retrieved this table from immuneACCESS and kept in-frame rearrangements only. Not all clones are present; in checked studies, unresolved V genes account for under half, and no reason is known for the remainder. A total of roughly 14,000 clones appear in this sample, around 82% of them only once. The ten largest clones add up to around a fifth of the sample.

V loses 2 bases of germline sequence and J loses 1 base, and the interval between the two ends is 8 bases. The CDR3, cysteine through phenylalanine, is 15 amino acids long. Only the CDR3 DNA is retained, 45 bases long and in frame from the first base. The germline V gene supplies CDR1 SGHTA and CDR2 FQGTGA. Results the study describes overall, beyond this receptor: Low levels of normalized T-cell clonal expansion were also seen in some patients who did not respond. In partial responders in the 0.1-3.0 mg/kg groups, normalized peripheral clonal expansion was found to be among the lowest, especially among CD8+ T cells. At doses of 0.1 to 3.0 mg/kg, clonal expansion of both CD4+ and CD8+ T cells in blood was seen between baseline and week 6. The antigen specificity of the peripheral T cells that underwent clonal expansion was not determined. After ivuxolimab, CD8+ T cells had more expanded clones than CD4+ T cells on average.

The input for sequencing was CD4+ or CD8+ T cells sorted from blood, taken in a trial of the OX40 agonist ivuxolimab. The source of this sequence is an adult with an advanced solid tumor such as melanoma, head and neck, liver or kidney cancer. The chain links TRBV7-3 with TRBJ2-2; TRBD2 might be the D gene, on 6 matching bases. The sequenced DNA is TGTGCCAGCAGCTTAGCGGGATTGAACACCGGGGAGCTGTTTTTT. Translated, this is CASSLAGLNTGELFF.